This record looks at one T cell receptor (beta chain) sequence and its context. These data belong to a study of blood T cell repertoires in COVID-19. Looking at the study overall: Acute and convalescent COVID-19 samples came from the United States, Italy and Spain.

TCRdb's table, derived via immunoSEQ multiplex PCR, lists solely in-frame clones and lacks some. The sample has fewer than 10,000 clones; under 90% are singletons. Trimming at V came to 9 bases and at J to 0 bases, leaving 14 bases not matched to a gene. Germline lookup yields CDR1 KGHDR and CDR2 SFDVKD. The CDR3 has 18 residues. This receptor was taken from a human donor in a cohort sampled during active COVID-19. The sample consisted of peripheral blood. This chain links TRBV24-1 with TRBJ2-1; 9 bases are shared with TRBD2. The CDR3 spells CATPRCGGALASYNEQFF. Written as DNA, the CDR3 is TGTGCCACCCCAAGGTGCGGGGGGGCATTAGCCTCCTACAATGAGCAGTTCTTC.